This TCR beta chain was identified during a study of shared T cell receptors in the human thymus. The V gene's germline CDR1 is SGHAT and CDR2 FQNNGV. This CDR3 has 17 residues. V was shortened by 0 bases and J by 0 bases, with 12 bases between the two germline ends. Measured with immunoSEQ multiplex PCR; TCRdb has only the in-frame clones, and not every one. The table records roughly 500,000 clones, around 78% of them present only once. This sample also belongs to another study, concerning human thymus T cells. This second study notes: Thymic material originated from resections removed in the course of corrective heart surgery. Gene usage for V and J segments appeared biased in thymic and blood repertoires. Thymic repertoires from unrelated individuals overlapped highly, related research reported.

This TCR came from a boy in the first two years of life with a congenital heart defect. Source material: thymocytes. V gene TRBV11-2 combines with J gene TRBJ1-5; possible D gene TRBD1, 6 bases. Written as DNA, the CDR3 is TGTGCCAGCAGCTTAGAGGCCGGCAGGGGTAGCAATCAGCCCCAGCATTTT. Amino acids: CASSLEAGRGSNQPQHF.